The clone carrying this T cell receptor (beta chain) was recorded at least ten times. These data belong to a study of regulatory T cells in long-lasting Graves disease. This sample's time point: newly diagnosed GD, antithyroid drugs for less than 3 months. Extracted RNA from PBMCs served as the source of the TCR library. Around 8.2 milliliters of peripheral blood went into EDTA tubes. To make TCR beta libraries, researchers used iRepertoire HTBI primers and Arm-PCR of CDR3 regions. TCRdb re-analysed the multiplex PCR reads in MiXCR, keeping a single row per CDR3 protein. The profile shows 350,000 to 500,000 distinct CDR3 sequences, around 17% of them singletons. Another study also made use of these data, one on T cells in Graves' hyperthyroidism and ophthalmopathy.

This receptor was obtained from a woman between 25 and 40 years old with Graves disease. The specimen comprised peripheral blood mononuclear cells (PBMCs), sampled at new diagnosis, from a patient treated with antithyroid drugs.

CDR3 protein: CASSQGPQSTDTQYF. CDR3 coding DNA: TGTGCCAGCAGCCAGGGACCTCAGAGCACAGATACGCAGTATTTT. The rearrangement links TRBV3-1 to TRBJ2-3; D possibly matches TRBD1 or TRBD2 (5 bases each). The germline gives CDR1 LGHDT, CDR2 YNNKEL (reference sequence). V lost 3 bases and J 0 bases, leaving 10 bases between the germline ends. This CDR3 contains 15 residues.